This is a list of T cell receptor beta chains from one sample in a study of blood T cell repertoires in COVID-19. Generated by immunoSEQ multiplex PCR, the TCRdb table keeps only in-frame clones and is missing some. The data show some 370,000 clones, over 75% seen once. The sequencing input was peripheral blood. These receptors all come from a woman aged 25 to 39 with COVID-19, enrolled during active disease. CDR3s leave out the opening cysteine and the closing phenylalanine or tryptophan. The size of a clone is reported for some rows only, either as once, few or many, or as a class for expanded clones.

j_gene: TRBJ2-1; abundance: NA; v_gene: TRBV2; CDR3aa: AASVGLAGAGDEQF
j_gene: TRBJ1-1; abundance: NA; v_gene: TRBV3-1/TRBV3-2; CDR3aa: ASSQVRGAMRGTEAF
j_gene: TRBJ2-3; abundance: NA; v_gene: TRBV24-1; CDR3aa: ATSDPRVVPDTQY
j_gene: TRBJ2-3; abundance: many; v_gene: TRBV6-4; CDR3aa: ASSPGTTPTDTQY
j_gene: TRBJ1-2; abundance: NA; v_gene: TRBV12-3/TRBV12-4; CDR3aa: ASSPTANYGYT
j_gene: TRBJ2-2; abundance: NA; v_gene: TRBV29-1; CDR3aa: SVEPRGNTGELF
j_gene: TRBJ2-2; abundance: NA; v_gene: TRBV7-3; CDR3aa: ASSAQGAGELF
j_gene: TRBJ2-2; abundance: NA; v_gene: TRBV30; CDR3aa: AWGQPSGRATGELF
j_gene: TRBJ2-1; abundance: NA; v_gene: TRBV4-1; CDR3aa: ASSQDQAGYYNEQF
j_gene: TRBJ2-5; abundance: NA; v_gene: TRBV4-3; CDR3aa: ASSQGFMERETQY
j_gene: TRBJ2-7; abundance: NA; v_gene: TRBV4-3; CDR3aa: ASSQQRGFYEQY
j_gene: TRBJ1-5; abundance: NA; v_gene: TRBV7-2; CDR3aa: ASSNQGGSNQPQH
j_gene: TRBJ2-7; abundance: NA; v_gene: TRBV6-2/TRBV6-3; CDR3aa: ASSPSGGDSPDEQY
j_gene: TRBJ2-1; abundance: NA; v_gene: TRBV7-6; CDR3aa: ASSLAEGSSGSLAPEQF
j_gene: TRBJ2-5; abundance: NA; v_gene: TRBV7-3; CDR3aa: ASSLGSQGETQY
j_gene: TRBJ2-1; abundance: few; v_gene: TRBV27; CDR3aa: ASSTSPGLASYNEQF
j_gene: TRBJ1-1; abundance: NA; v_gene: TRBV7-6; CDR3aa: ASSPYHSTGEAF
j_gene: TRBJ2-7; abundance: NA; v_gene: TRBV6-5; CDR3aa: ASMGGSSYEQY
j_gene: TRBJ2-5; abundance: NA; v_gene: TRBV6-4; CDR3aa: ASSDPWQAGRETQY
j_gene: TRBJ2-3; abundance: NA; v_gene: TRBV3-1/TRBV3-2; CDR3aa: ASSQGGLAGDTQY
j_gene: TRBJ1-5; abundance: NA; v_gene: TRBV28; CDR3aa: ASSLGGASNQPQH
j_gene: TRBJ2-7; abundance: few; v_gene: TRBV6-2/TRBV6-3; CDR3aa: ASSYWAGYEQY
j_gene: TRBJ1-5; abundance: NA; v_gene: TRBV19; CDR3aa: ASSMGQILNQPQH
j_gene: TRBJ2-5; abundance: NA; v_gene: TRBV27; CDR3aa: ASSSGAKGRVTQY
j_gene: TRBJ2-1; abundance: NA; v_gene: TRBV28; CDR3aa: ASSFLAGHNEQF
j_gene: TRBJ2-1; abundance: NA; v_gene: TRBV19; CDR3aa: ASSIDRRGEQF
j_gene: TRBJ1-2; abundance: NA; v_gene: TRBV6-1; CDR3aa: ASSEEQSYYGYT
j_gene: TRBJ2-7; abundance: few; v_gene: TRBV3-1/TRBV3-2; CDR3aa: ASSQTGQGAPHAY
j_gene: TRBJ1-2; abundance: NA; v_gene: TRBV4-1; CDR3aa: ASTPAGSGGYT
j_gene: TRBJ2-3; abundance: once; v_gene: TRBV5-1; CDR3aa: ASSLSGTDTQY
j_gene: TRBJ2-6; abundance: NA; v_gene: TRBV28; CDR3aa: ASSTLAGAGANVLT
j_gene: TRBJ2-1; abundance: NA; v_gene: TRBV10-3; CDR3aa: AISLQGRGYNEQF
j_gene: TRBJ1-4; abundance: few; v_gene: TRBV7-9; CDR3aa: ASSPQGAKNEKLF
j_gene: TRBJ2-5; abundance: NA; v_gene: TRBV19; CDR3aa: ASSGREVETQY
j_gene: TRBJ2-3; abundance: NA; v_gene: TRBV28; CDR3aa: ASSSAGGTDTQY
j_gene: TRBJ2-3; abundance: NA; v_gene: TRBV9; CDR3aa: ASSVGPVGGARDTQY
j_gene: TRBJ2-5; abundance: NA; v_gene: TRBV28; CDR3aa: ASSFDRVQETQY
j_gene: TRBJ2-7; abundance: NA; v_gene: TRBV5-6; CDR3aa: ASSLVAGSSYEQY
j_gene: TRBJ2-5; abundance: NA; v_gene: TRBV11-3; CDR3aa: ASARTGLEETQY
j_gene: TRBJ2-3; abundance: once; v_gene: TRBV3-1/TRBV3-2; CDR3aa: ASSQYDRGKGDTQY
j_gene: TRBJ2-1; abundance: NA; v_gene: TRBV2; CDR3aa: ASSGNRGYNEQF
j_gene: TRBJ2-7; abundance: NA; v_gene: TRBV6-5; CDR3aa: ASSYSPGDEQY